This TCR beta chain is drawn from a study of shared clonotypes between healthy human individuals. Study findings and constraints: The authors sampled blood alone, and tissue repertoires likely differ. Generation probabilities were higher for clonotypes shared across all four sorted-subset donors than for unshared ones.

Worth noting for this clone: The antigen is unknown.

The protocol was immunoSEQ multiplex PCR, while the TCRdb copy is restricted to in-frame clones and leaves out a portion. The profile shows under 1,100,000 clones, around 82% of them singletons. Looked up from germline, CDR1 is LNHDA and CDR2 is SQIVND (reference sequence). This CDR3 has 15 residues. The trim removed 8 bases at V and 2 bases at J, leaving 10 bases unmatched. V gene TRBV19 combines with J gene TRBJ2-7, with 9 bases aligning to TRBD1. The source is a young man in good health. Some clones in this sample may be carry-over from other donors' samples. Sequencing used memory CD4+ T cells from PBMCs. As for subset: CD45RA-negative fraction. The CDR3 DNA is TGTGCCAGTCGGGAGACAGGGGGGGCTGCCTACGAGCAGTACTTC. Protein: CASRETGGAAYEQYF.